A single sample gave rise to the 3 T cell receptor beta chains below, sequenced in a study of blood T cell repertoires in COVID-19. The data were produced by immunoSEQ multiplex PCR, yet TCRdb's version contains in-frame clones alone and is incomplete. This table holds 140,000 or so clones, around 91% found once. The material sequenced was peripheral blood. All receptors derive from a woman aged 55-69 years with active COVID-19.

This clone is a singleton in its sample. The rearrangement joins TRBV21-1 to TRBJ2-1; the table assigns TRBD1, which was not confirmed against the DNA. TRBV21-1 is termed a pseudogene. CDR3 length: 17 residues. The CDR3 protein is CASSKGMVSRGGGEQFF. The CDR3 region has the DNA TGTGCCAGCAGCAAAGGAATGGTCTCTCGAGGGGGCGGTGAGCAGTTCTTC.

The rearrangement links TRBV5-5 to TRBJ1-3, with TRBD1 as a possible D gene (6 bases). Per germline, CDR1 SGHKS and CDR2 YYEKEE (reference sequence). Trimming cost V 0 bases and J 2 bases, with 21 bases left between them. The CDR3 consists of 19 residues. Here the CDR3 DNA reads TGTGCCAGCAGCTTGGACAGGGTATCAAGTAAGCTCCCTGGAAACACCATATATTTT. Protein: CASSLDRVSSKLPGNTIYF.

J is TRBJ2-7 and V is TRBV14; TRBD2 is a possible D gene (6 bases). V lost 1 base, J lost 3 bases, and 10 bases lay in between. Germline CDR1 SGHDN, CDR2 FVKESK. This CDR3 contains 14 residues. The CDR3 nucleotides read TGTGCCAGCAGCCAAGGACTAGGACTCTACGAGCAGTACTTC. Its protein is CASSQGLGLYEQYF. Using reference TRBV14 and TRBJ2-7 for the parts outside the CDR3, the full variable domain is EAGVTQFPSHSVIEKGQTVTLRCDPISGHDNLYWYRRVMGKEIKFLLHFVKESKQDESGMPNNRFLAERTGGTYSTLKVQPAELEDSGVYFCASSQGLGLYEQYFGPGTRLTVT.